The 10 T cell receptor beta chains below come from one sample, sequenced in a study of T cells after yellow fever vaccination. TCRdb passed the 5' RACE reads through MiXCR, listing each CDR3 protein once. The repertoire includes about 220,000 distinct CDR3 sequences, approximately 3.3% of them detected once, and 3.2% sits in the top ten. The specimen was CD4+ T cells sorted from PBMCs, collected 10 days after the yellow fever booster vaccination. These receptors all stem from a man younger than 30 who received the YFV17D yellow fever vaccine.

This clonotype has just a few counts. The genes are TRBV7-3 and TRBJ1-1; TRBD1 agrees at 7 bases. Germline trimming cut 5 bases from V and 5 bases from J; bases unmatched to any gene: 5. The germline CDR1 and CDR2 sequences are SGHTA and FQGTGA. The CDR3 loop spans 13 amino acids. This CDR3 reads CASSLRQGTEAFF. CDR3 coding DNA: TGTGCCAGCAGCCTACGACAGGGAACTGAAGCTTTCTTT.

The sample holds many counts of this clonotype. J is TRBJ2-3 and V is TRBV20-1, with D hard to call. In germline, CDR1 is DFQATT, CDR2 SNEGSKA (reference sequence). Trimming shortened V by 0 bases and J by 10 bases, and 11 bases separated the two germline ends. This CDR3 comprises 12 residues. Here the CDR3 reads CSARDGLDPQYF. The CDR3 nucleotides are TGCAGTGCTAGAGATGGCTTGGACCCGCAGTATTTT.

The rearrangement links TRBV12-3 or TRBV12-4 to TRBJ1-1, with a weak D call TRBD1 (5 bases). The V end was cut by 4 bases, the J end by 1 base, with 7 bases between. The CDR3 contains 13 residues. As DNA, the CDR3 is TGTGCCAGCAGTTGGGGCAAGAACACTGAAGCTTTCTTT. This translates into CASSWGKNTEAFF.

The chain couples TRBV7-2 to TRBJ2-3; 8 nucleotides line up with TRBD2. Germline V gene sequence: CDR1 SGHTA, CDR2 FQGNSA. CDR3 size: 19 residues. The V gene end was trimmed by 1 base and the J gene end by 0 bases; junction bases not matched to a gene: 12. The CDR3 protein is CASSLEYQRGRASTDTQYF. The CDR3 DNA is TGTGCCAGCAGCTTAGAGTACCAGCGGGGGCGCGCTAGCACAGATACGCAGTATTTT.

This clonotype was picked up a small number of times. V and J are TRBV19 and TRBJ1-2; D gene uncertain. This CDR3 spans 15 amino acids. V was cut by 0 bases and J by 4 bases, with 12 bases left in between. The germline V gene encodes CDR1 LNHDA and CDR2 SQIVND (reference sequence). CDR3 sequence reads: CASSIDLQTPYGYTF. CDR3 sequence (DNA): TGTGCCAGTAGTATAGATCTACAGACCCCCTATGGCTACACCTTC.

In this sample, this clonotype turned up many times. Written as DNA, the CDR3 is TGTGCCAGCAGTTTCGACTCAGGGTTCGACACTGAAGCTTTCTTT. Its translation is CASSFDSGFDTEAFF. The rearrangement joins TRBV12-3 or TRBV12-4 to TRBJ1-1, with D possibly being TRBD1 (5 bases). V was pared by 3 bases and J by 3 bases, with 14 bases between. The CDR3 spans 15 residues.

The chain links TRBV7-2 to TRBJ1-2; 9 nucleotides line up with TRBD1. J gave up 5 bases and V 1 base, and 8 bases lay outside the gene matches. The CDR3 contains 16 residues. Germline lookup yields CDR1 SGHTA and CDR2 FQGNSA. CDR3 sequence: CASSLVWGQGLYGYTF. The CDR3 DNA reads TGTGCCAGCAGCTTAGTCTGGGGACAGGGCTTATATGGCTACACCTTC.

This clonotype was seen more than once but under ten times. V gene TRBV4-3 combines with J gene TRBJ1-2, with a weak D call TRBD1 (6 bases). This CDR3 contains 15 residues. The V gene lost 2 bases and the J gene lost 4 bases, with 14 bases spanning the gap. CDR1 and CDR2 from the germline V gene are LGHNA and YSLEER. The DNA of the CDR3 is TGCGCCAGCAGCCAACTCCCAGGGGAGTCCTATGGCTACACCTTC. It encodes CASSQLPGESYGYTF.

This clonotype was counted ten times or more. The genes are TRBV5-4 and TRBJ2-1, with D perhaps being TRBD1 or TRBD2 (5 bases each). Germline CDR1 reads SGHNT; CDR2 reads YYREEE (reference sequence). V lost 4 bases and J 8 bases, leaving 19 bases between the germline ends. CDR3 length: 15 residues. The CDR3 region has the DNA TGTGCCAGCAGCCGCCATCCGGGGCAGGGCGATGAGCAGTTCTTC. Translating it yields CASSRHPGQGDEQFF.

CDR3 in amino acids: CASSFNHRDYGYTF. The CDR3 DNA reads TGTGCCAGCAGCTTCAATCACAGGGACTATGGCTACACCTTC. This sequence joins TRBV7-2 and TRBJ1-2; D is possibly TRBD1 (6 bases). V lost 3 bases, J lost 3 bases, and 11 bases lay in between. Germline V gene sequence: CDR1 SGHTA, CDR2 FQGNSA. CDR3 length equals 14 residues.